Listed here are 19 T cell receptor beta chains from one sample, sequenced in a study of cytomegalovirus exposure and HLA in healthy donors. Here immunoSEQ multiplex PCR was the method, and the copy in TCRdb shows in-frame clones only, minus some. The top ten hold about 0.64% of the sample, which has roughly 150,000 clones, roughly 92% seen once. The sequencing input was PBMCs. These receptors were collected from a man younger than 30 in good health and CMV-seronegative.

V is TRBV7-2 and J is TRBJ2-7; the match to TRBD1 covers 10 bases. V gave up 5 bases and J gave up 4 bases; unmatched junction bases: 5. The CDR3 extends over 14 amino acids. Germline values: CDR1 SGHTA, CDR2 FQGNSA. CDR3 bases: TGTGCCAGCAGCCCGCCGGACAGGGGGTACGAGCAGTACTTC. This sequence encodes CASSPPDRGYEQYF.

This clone was counted once. The chain has TRBV5-6 and TRBJ1-2; TRBD1 agrees at 10 bases. The CDR3 has 14 residues. With V trimmed by 3 bases and J by 4 bases, 3 bases remained unmatched. Germline V gene sequence: CDR1 SGHDT, CDR2 YYEEEE. CDR3 DNA sequence: TGTGCCAGCAGCTATCGACAGGGGGCCTATGGCTACACCTTC. Its translation is CASSYRQGAYGYTF.

Here the CDR3 reads CASRGTSELDTQYF. The CDR3 DNA reads as TGTGCCAGCAGGGGGACTAGCGAGTTGGATACGCAGTATTTT. V gene TRBV6-1 combines with J gene TRBJ2-3; the match to TRBD2 covers 10 bases. The CDR3 loop spans 14 amino acids. Germline CDR1 and CDR2: MNHNS and SASEGT. V lost 6 bases to trimming and J lost 6 bases; unmatched junction nucleotides: 6.

The chain joins TRBV9 to TRBJ1-3; TRBD1 is a possible D gene (5 bases). CDR3 length: 18 amino acids. The germline V gene encodes CDR1 SGDLS and CDR2 YYNGEE. V was shortened by 0 bases and J by 1 base, with 17 bases between the two germline ends. CDR3: CASSVGSGRVGSGNTIYF. The CDR3 DNA reads as TGTGCCAGCAGCGTAGGGTCCGGCAGGGTTGGTTCTGGAAACACCATATATTTT.

The rearrangement links TRBV9 to TRBJ2-1, with D unresolved. This CDR3 comprises 14 residues. The germline gives CDR1 SGDLS, CDR2 YYNGEE. V dropped 3 bases and J dropped 5 bases, with 12 bases sitting between them. The CDR3 region has the DNA TGTGCCAGCAGCGCCCGACAAGGCAACAATGAGCAGTTCTTC. The encoded protein is CASSARQGNNEQFF.

This chain links TRBV7-8 with TRBJ2-5; perhaps TRBD1 as D (5 bases). This CDR3 region has 14 residues. The V end was cut by 4 bases, the J end by 5 bases, with 14 bases between. Looked up from germline, CDR1 is SGHVS and CDR2 is FQNEAQ. The CDR3 bases are TGTGCCAGCAGCTCGACAGTGGCAAAGGAGACCCAGTACTTC. Protein sequence: CASSSTVAKETQYF.

The chain carries TRBV11-2 and TRBJ2-1, with D uncertain. From germline, CDR1 is SGHAT and CDR2 FQNNGV. This CDR3 has 13 residues. The ends were cut back, 5 bases at V and 6 bases at J, with 11 bases in the middle. The CDR3 coding sequence is TGTGCCAGCAGCCCTCTTACTGTCAATGAGCAGTTCTTC. This encodes CASSPLTVNEQFF.

This chain links TRBV5-4 with TRBJ2-7, with TRBD1 matching over 9 bases. Germline V gene lookup returns CDR1 SGHNT and CDR2 YYREEE (reference sequence). The CDR3 is 14 residues long. V trimming: 4 bases; J trimming: 5 bases; junction bases outside the gene matches: 7. For the CDR3, the DNA is TGTGCCAGCAGCCGACCCGGGACAGGGAACGAGCAGTACGTC. Its protein product is CASSRPGTGNEQYV.

The chain recombines TRBV6-5 with TRBJ2-1; no clear D. V lost 2 bases and J lost 4, with 15 bases in between. The CDR3 consists of 16 residues. Germline assignment: CDR1 MNHEY and CDR2 SVGAGI. CDR3 in DNA: TGTGCCAGCAGTTACGTGGGCGTTTTTCGATACAATGAGCAGTTCTTC. Translation: CASSYVGVFRYNEQFF.

This rearrangement joins TRBV5-1 to TRBJ2-2; 8 bases are shared with TRBD1. Germline V lookup: CDR1 SGHRS, CDR2 YFSETQ. Losses at the gene ends were 3 bases for V and 7 bases for J; bases not matched to a gene: 5. The CDR3 runs 14 residues. CDR3: CASSSGGLGGELFF. The CDR3 nucleotides are TGCGCCAGCAGCTCAGGGGGCCTGGGCGGGGAGCTGTTTTTT.

The genes are TRBV2 and TRBJ2-1; 14 nucleotides match TRBD2. Germline trimming cut 6 bases from V and 15 bases from J; bases unmatched to any gene: 19. Germline lookup yields CDR1 SNHLY and CDR2 FYNNEI. The CDR3 length is 17 residues. CDR3 sequence: CASSPLPPGLAGDVAFF. The CDR3 DNA is TGTGCCAGCAGCCCACTCCCCCCGGGACTAGCGGGGGACGTTGCGTTCTTC.

The chain uses TRBV9 and TRBJ2-3; 9 positions agree with TRBD2. Per germline, CDR1 SGDLS and CDR2 YYNGEE. V lost 7 bases and J lost 2; bases outside the gene matches: 8. The CDR3 totals 15 residues. In DNA form, the CDR3 reads TGTGCCAGCGGAGCGGGGGGCCCACCCACAGATACGCAGTATTTT. Translating gives CASGAGGPPTDTQYF.

The sample holds one count of this clone. The chain is built from TRBV7-8 and TRBJ2-2, with D perhaps matching TRBD2 (5 bases). In germline, CDR1 is SGHVS, CDR2 FQNEAQ. This CDR3 contains 16 residues. V lost 5 bases, J lost 1 base, and 14 bases lay in between. CDR3 DNA sequence: TGTGCCAGCAGCGTGAGAACTAGGGAGAACACCGGGGAGCTGTTTTTT. Residues: CASSVRTRENTGELFF.

The chain employs TRBV7-2 and TRBJ1-4; the D is unclear. CDR1 SGHTA and CDR2 FQGNSA come from the germline V gene. The CDR3 is made up of 14 amino acids. V lost 5 bases to trimming and J lost 0 bases, with 7 bases between them. As DNA, the CDR3 is TGTGCCAGCAGCCTGGCTGCAACTAATGAAAAACTGTTTTTT. This encodes CASSLAATNEKLFF.

The rearrangement joins TRBV7-2 to TRBJ2-7; the D is unclear. CDR3 length equals 17 residues. Trimming took off 1 base at V and 0 bases at J, with 16 bases between the two ends. Germline V gene lookup returns CDR1 SGHTA and CDR2 FQGNSA. CDR3 DNA sequence: TGTGCCAGCAGCTTAGACCGTCTTTTATCGAGCTCCTACGAGCAGTACTTC. Translated, it gives CASSLDRLLSSSYEQYF.

J is TRBJ2-1 and V is TRBV6-4; a possible D gene is TRBD2 (5 bases). Trimming removed 6 bases at V and 4 bases at J, with 16 bases between. CDR3 length: 15 amino acids. The V gene's germline CDR1 is MRHNA and CDR2 SNTAGT. Here the CDR3 reads CASSYVADSYNEQFF. CDR3 nucleotide sequence: TGTGCCAGCAGCTATGTCGCGGACTCTTACAATGAGCAGTTCTTC.

The rearrangement uses TRBV5-6 and TRBJ2-1; 10 nucleotides agree with TRBD2. This CDR3 region has 15 residues. CDR1 is SGHDT and CDR2 is YYEEEE in the germline V gene. With V trimmed by 4 bases and J by 3 bases, 4 bases remained unmatched. The CDR3 protein is CASSASGGIYNEQFF. Here the CDR3 DNA reads TGTGCCAGCAGCGCTAGCGGGGGAATCTACAATGAGCAGTTCTTC. Filled out from reference TRBV5-6 and TRBJ2-1, the complete variable domain reads DAGVTQSPTHLIKTRGQQVTLRCSPKSGHDTVSWYQQALGQGPQFIFQYYEEEERQRGNFPDRFSGHQFPNYSSELNVNALLLGDSALYLCASSASGGIYNEQFFGPGTRLTVL.

The gene calls are TRBV19 and TRBJ1-2; TRBD1 agrees at 7 bases. Germline trimming cut 4 bases from V and 7 bases from J; bases unmatched to any gene: 12. The CDR3 consists of 15 residues. Germline CDR1 and CDR2: LNHDA and SQIVND (reference sequence). The CDR3 sequence: CASSTTGALESGYTF. The CDR3 nucleotides are TGTGCCAGTAGTACCACAGGGGCGCTCGAGAGTGGCTACACCTTC.

V usage is TRBV20-1 and J usage is TRBJ1-1; unclear D gene. Per the germline V gene, CDR1 is DFQATT and CDR2 is SNEGSKA (reference sequence). The CDR3 is 10 residues long. V was pared by 6 bases and J by 6 bases, with 8 bases between. The CDR3 nucleotides read TGCAGTGCCGCAACAGCTGAAGCTTTCTTT. Translated: CSAATAEAFF.